The present entry profiles one TCR beta chain with its context. The PCR employed 60 Vbeta primers together with 13 Jbeta primers. Authors' data handling: Roughly 12 million shared chains were among about 80 million unique TCR beta chains counted in a later analysis. Assay used: immunoSEQ multiplex PCR; TCRdb lists only in-frame clones, some missing. Clone size and the V and J calls come from that table; the DNA yielded D and trimming. This sample yields about 160,000 clones, of which roughly 80% are seen a single time; 1.3% to 1.5% belongs to the top ten. This specimen comes from a study of cytomegalovirus exposure and HLA in healthy donors. CDR3 length equals 16 residues. Germline CDR1 SGHRS, CDR2 YFSETQ. Unmatched junction bases numbered 12, after V lost 0 bases and J lost 8 bases.

Sequenced input: PBMCs. This chain joins TRBV5-1 and TRBJ2-3; 7 bases map to TRBD1. This clonotype was obtained from a woman younger than 45 in good health and CMV-seronegative. CDR3 region: CASSLDTGARWGTQYF. The DNA of the CDR3 is TGCGCCAGCAGCTTGGACACAGGGGCGAGGTGGGGTACGCAGTATTTT.